What follows describes a single TCR beta chain. Its antigen remains unknown. The entry originates in a study of cytomegalovirus exposure and HLA in healthy donors. Trimming pared 2 bases from V and 3 bases from J, leaving 15 bases between. The length of the CDR3 is 15 residues. CDR1 is SGHKS and CDR2 is YYEKEE in the germline V gene (reference sequence). Study outcomes and limitations: In a later analysis, several top co-occurrence clusters appeared linked to parvovirus B19, influenza, CMV and Epstein-Barr virus. By a later analysis, the bulk of CMV-associated TCR beta chains appeared HLA-restricted. Versus the approximately 670-donor mean, an Asian-associated ancestry cluster reportedly showed fewer N-insertions in a later analysis.

Amplification used 60 Vbeta primers and 13 Jbeta primers. Clones were sequenced by immunoSEQ multiplex PCR, and TCRdb holds only the in-frame ones, with some missing. This sample has under 150,000 clones; about 82% occur once, and the top ten carry nearly 3.5%. Sequencing was done on a sample of PBMCs. The chain is built from TRBV5-5 and TRBJ2-7; a possible D gene is TRBD2 (5 bases). The receptor comes from a male donor in good health and CMV-seronegative. The CDR3 nucleotides are TGTGCCAGCAGCTTCAGAAGGGAGCCCTACTACGAGCAGTACTTC. It codes for CASSFRREPYYEQYF.